The 22 T cell receptor beta chains listed next were all sequenced from one sample in a study of pediatric ulcerative colitis. The repertoire was sequenced with immunoSEQ multiplex PCR; TCRdb's copy has only in-frame clones and lacks some. The sample contains 30,000 to 45,000 clones, around four fifths of which appear only once. The sequenced material came from blood. Receptors were obtained from a girl aged 5-17 years with moderate ulcerative colitis.

The chain carries TRBV2 and TRBJ2-5; 10 bases are shared with TRBD1. The CDR3 length is 16 residues. The J segment lost 2 bases and the V segment lost 7 bases, leaving 10 bases of the junction unmatched. Looked up from germline, CDR1 is SNHLY and CDR2 is FYNNEI. The CDR3 nucleotides read TGTGCCAGCATCGCGGACAGGGGGGGATTTCAAGAGACCCAGTACTTC. Translated: CASIADRGGFQETQYF.

This clone was observed a single time. The chain couples TRBV18 to TRBJ1-1, with TRBD1 matching over 7 bases. J lost 0 bases, V lost 2 bases, and 12 bases had no gene match. The CDR3 length is 18 residues. Germline CDR1 and CDR2: KGHSH and LQKENI. As DNA, the CDR3 is TGTGCCAGCTCACCAACGGCCACAGGGGACCTCATGAACACTGAAGCTTTCTTT. It is translated as CASSPTATGDLMNTEAFF.

The rearrangement links TRBV7-9 to TRBJ1-1; D perhaps matches TRBD1 (6 bases). This CDR3 region has 12 residues. Trimming removed 5 bases from V and 5 bases from J, with 9 bases in between. Looked up from germline, CDR1 is SEHNR and CDR2 is FQNEAQ (reference sequence). The CDR3 is CASSEGGTEAFF. The DNA for the CDR3 is TGTGCCAGCAGCGAAGGGGGGACTGAAGCTTTCTTT.

The V and J genes are TRBV11-3 and TRBJ2-2; D gene uncertain. The germline gives CDR1 SGHNT, CDR2 YENEEA. The CDR3 loop spans 14 amino acids. V gave up 2 bases and J gave up 7 bases, with 11 bases separating them. CDR3 region: CASSLRVDFGELFF. In nucleotides, the CDR3 is TGTGCCAGCAGCTTAAGGGTGGATTTCGGGGAGCTGTTTTTT. The full variable domain, rest sourced from reference TRBV11-3 and TRBJ2-2, is EAGVVQSPRYKIIEKKQPVAFWCNPISGHNTLYWYLQNLGQGPELLIRYENEEAVDDSQLPKDRFSAERLKGVDSTLKIQPAELGDSAVYLCASSLRVDFGELFFGEGSRLTVL.

The chain uses TRBV6-6 and TRBJ2-3; no clear D. The length of the CDR3 is 16 residues. V lost 0 bases, J lost 4 bases, and 14 bases lay in between. Per germline, CDR1 MNHNY and CDR2 SVGAGI (reference sequence). The DNA of the CDR3 is TGTGCCAGCAGTTACTCGAGGCAGACAAATGCAGATACGCAGTATTTT. Translating gives CASSYSRQTNADTQYF.

On this clone itself: With only one base between it and a far larger clone, this is likely a read error. The chain couples TRBV5-1 to TRBJ2-7, with 13 bases identical to TRBD2. The CDR3 runs 17 residues. Looked up from germline, CDR1 is SGHRS and CDR2 is YFSETQ. Losses at the gene ends were 3 bases for V and 7 bases for J; bases not matched to a gene: 13. The CDR3 nucleotides read TGCGCCAGCAGCTCCTCCCCACTAGCGGGAGGGGAGAATGAGCAGTACTTC. It codes for CASSSSPLAGGENEQYF. Variable domain in full (rest from reference TRBV5-1 and TRBJ2-7): KAGVTQTPRYLIKTRGQQVTLSCSPISGHRSVSWYQQTPGQGLQFLFEYFSETQRNKGNFPGRFSGRQFSNSRSEMNVSTLELGDSALYLCASSSSPLAGGENEQYFGPGTRLTVT.

V usage is TRBV6-5 and J usage is TRBJ2-7; D tentatively fits TRBD1 or TRBD2 (5 bases each). The CDR3 contains 14 residues. Per germline, CDR1 MNHEY and CDR2 SVGAGI. V shed 6 bases and J shed 4 bases, with 16 bases lying between them. The CDR3 DNA follows: TGTGCCAGCAGCCCGGGACGGACGATTTACGAGCAGTACTTC. Its protein is CASSPGRTIYEQYF.

The J gene is TRBJ2-7, the V gene TRBV29-1, with a weak D call TRBD2 (6 bases). The CDR3 contains 13 residues. V lost 7 bases and J lost 0, with 13 bases in between. The germline gives CDR1 SQVTM, CDR2 ANQGSEA. CDR3 residues: CSARRALSYEQYF. The CDR3 bases are TGCAGCGCCCGGAGGGCCCTCTCCTACGAGCAGTACTTC.

The J gene is TRBJ1-2, the V gene TRBV19, with TRBD1 matching 7 bases. V dropped 5 bases and J dropped 0; count of bases not matched to a gene: 6. The CDR3 has 15 residues. CDR1 and CDR2 (germline): LNHDA, SQIVND (reference sequence). The CDR3 nucleotides read TGTGCCAGTAGTCCCTGGACAGGAGCTAACTATGGCTACACCTTC. Translating it yields CASSPWTGANYGYTF.

V and J are TRBV6-5 and TRBJ2-2; D assignment may be TRBD1 or TRBD2 (6 bases each). The germline V and J ends were trimmed by 4 bases and 13 bases, with 13 bases remaining between them. The CDR3 is 12 residues long. Germline CDR1 is MNHEY and CDR2 is SVGAGI. CDR3 protein: CASSSRGRGLFF. In DNA form, the CDR3 reads TGTGCCAGCAGTTCCCGGGGGCGGGGGCTGTTTTTT.

The chain combines TRBV14 with TRBJ2-2; 9 nucleotides match TRBD1. This CDR3 contains 16 residues. With V trimmed by 3 bases and J by 4 bases, 6 bases remained unmatched. Germline CDR1 SGHDN, CDR2 FVKESK. The CDR3 DNA follows: TGTGCCAGCAGCCAGCTTCCGGGACAGGGCACCGGGGAGCTGTTTTTT. This translates into CASSQLPGQGTGELFF.

The genes are TRBV4-1 and TRBJ2-1; 9 bases map to TRBD2. Germline V gene data show CDR1 as MGHRA and CDR2 as YSYEKL. The CDR3 covers 16 residues. J gave up 7 bases and V 6 bases, and 13 bases lay outside the gene matches. The CDR3 DNA sequence: TGCGCCAGCAGTCATAAGGGTCTAGCGGGGATGAATGAGCAGTTCTTC. Translation gives CASSHKGLAGMNEQFF.

This chain connects TRBV2 to TRBJ1-6, with no clear D. Germline V gene lookup returns CDR1 SNHLY and CDR2 FYNNEI. The CDR3 has 11 residues. V was pared by 8 bases and J by 7 bases, with 6 bases between. The chain's CDR3 is CASLGNSPLHF. The CDR3 region has the DNA TGTGCCAGCCTGGGCAATTCACCCCTCCACTTT.

This chain connects TRBV19 to TRBJ2-1; no clear D. The CDR3 loop spans 13 amino acids. Per the germline V gene, CDR1 is LNHDA and CDR2 is SQIVND (reference sequence). The V and J ends lost 2 bases and 5 bases respectively, with 7 bases between them. CDR3 loop: CASSINGNNEQFF. DNA of the CDR3: TGTGCCAGTAGTATAAATGGGAACAATGAGCAGTTCTTC.

For the CDR3, the DNA is TGTGCCAGCAGCTTGGCCGTCAGGGTCGGAGGCTACACCTTC. Translation: CASSLAVRVGGYTF. The chain joins TRBV5-4 to TRBJ1-2, with a tentative D call TRBD1 (5 bases). CDR3 length: 14 residues. Trimming removed 0 bases from V and 8 bases from J, with 14 bases in between. The germline CDR1 and CDR2 sequences are SGHNT and YYREEE (reference sequence).

The chain combines TRBV4-1 with TRBJ2-7, with D unresolved. Germline V CDR1 and CDR2: MGHRA, YSYEKL. The CDR3 sequence is 12 residues long. Trimming stripped 6 bases from V and 6 bases from J, with 12 bases between. The CDR3 sequence: CASSHDDGEQYF. The CDR3 DNA follows: TGCGCCAGCAGTCACGACGACGGCGAGCAGTACTTC.

This clone is large in the sample. This chain uses TRBV6-5 with TRBJ2-7; the match to TRBD1 covers 7 bases. J lost 13 bases, V lost 7 bases, and 13 bases had no gene match. From germline, CDR1 is MNHEY and CDR2 SVGAGI. CDR3 length equals 12 residues. Written as DNA, the CDR3 is TGTGCCAGCACCTCCGCCCGGGACAGATTTTACTTC. This translates into CASTSARDRFYF.

This chain uses TRBV6-5 with TRBJ1-5; unclear D gene. Germline CDR1 MNHEY, CDR2 SVGAGI. There are 13 residues in the CDR3. Trimming removed 5 bases from V and 9 bases from J, with 14 bases in between. The CDR3 DNA follows: TGTGCCAGCAGTATGATAACCAAGGGGCCCCAGCATTTT. Encoded protein: CASSMITKGPQHF.

The V and J genes are TRBV19 and TRBJ1-3; D gene uncertain. This CDR3 is 14 amino acids long. Germline V CDR1 and CDR2: LNHDA, SQIVND (reference sequence). V was shortened by 3 bases and J by 2 bases, with 8 bases between the two germline ends. CDR3 sequence reads: CASSIGATGNTIYF. CDR3 DNA sequence: TGTGCCAGTAGTATTGGCGCAACTGGAAACACCATATATTTT.

The chain links TRBV28 to TRBJ1-4; a possible D gene is TRBD1 (5 bases). CDR3 length equals 15 residues. The germline V and J ends were trimmed by 6 bases and 3 bases, with 14 bases remaining between them. Germline CDR1 MDHEN, CDR2 SYDVKM. In DNA form, the CDR3 reads TGTGCCAGCAGCTCCGGTGGGGGGTCTAATGAAAAACTGTTTTTT. Translating it yields CASSSGGGSNEKLFF.

This chain joins TRBV7-2 and TRBJ2-1; 9 bases are shared with TRBD2. This CDR3 has 16 amino acids. Germline V gene data show CDR1 as SGHTA and CDR2 as FQGNSA. V shed 0 bases and J 6 bases; nucleotides not matched to a gene: 6. The chain's CDR3 is CASSLAVGTSLNEQFF. The DNA of the CDR3 is TGTGCCAGCAGCTTAGCCGTTGGGACTAGCCTCAATGAGCAGTTCTTC. The full variable domain, completed using reference TRBV7-2 and TRBJ2-1, is GAGVSQSPSNKVTEKGKDVELRCDPISGHTALYWYRQSLGQGLEFLIYFQGNSAPDKSGLPSDRFSAERTGGSVSTLTIQRTQQEDSAVYLCASSLAVGTSLNEQFFGPGTRLTVL.

The chain links TRBV18 to TRBJ1-2; tentatively, D is TRBD1 (5 bases). The CDR3 loop spans 12 amino acids. The V end was cut by 6 bases, the J end by 6 bases, with 11 bases between. Germline V CDR1 and CDR2: KGHSH, LQKENI. The CDR3 nucleotides read TGTGCCAGCTCCCGTGAGACAGATGGCTACACCTTC. This gives the protein CASSRETDGYTF. Complete variable domain (other parts from reference TRBV18 and TRBJ1-2): NAGVMQNPRHLVRRRGQEARLRCSPMKGHSHVYWYRQLPEEGLKFMVYLQKENIIDESGMPKERFSAEFPKEGPSILRIQQVVRGDSAAYFCASSRETDGYTFGSGTRLTVV.